The 10 T cell receptor beta chains below were found in one sample sequenced in a study of cytomegalovirus exposure and HLA in healthy donors (TCRdb year 2017). The library was made by the immunoSEQ multiplex PCR assay. For the multiplex PCR, a mixture combining 60 forward primers for TCR Vbeta segments and 13 reverse primers for TCR Jbeta segments was used. This is the immuneACCESS table as TCRdb keeps it, with only in-frame sequences that have V and J called. A part of the clones is gone; compared with another copy, unresolved V genes explain less than half, and the rest is unexplained. Here the sample has hundreds of thousands of clones; 85% occur a single time. The ten largest make up roughly 0.22% of the sample. Specimen: PBMCs. These receptors were collected from a girl aged 2-10 years in good health and CMV-seronegative.

V and J are TRBV14 and TRBJ1-3; D is unresolved. Trimming cost V 0 bases and J 4 bases, with 7 bases left between them. The CDR3 has 14 residues. Germline assignment: CDR1 SGHDN and CDR2 FVKESK. DNA for the CDR3: TGTGCCAGCAGCCAAGATCCCAGGGGAAACACCATATATTTT. Its protein is CASSQDPRGNTIYF.

This clone was seen only a few times. The CDR3, as DNA: TGTGCCAGCAGCTTTAGGGCCGTGGGGGGGCAAGAGACCCAGTACTTC. Translated: CASSFRAVGGQETQYF. The gene calls are TRBV9 and TRBJ2-5; 7 bases agree with TRBD2. The CDR3 length is 16 residues. In germline, CDR1 is SGDLS, CDR2 YYNGEE. The junction had 11 bases not matched to a gene; V was cut back by 4 bases and J by 2 bases.

In its sample, this clone was seen once. V is TRBV29-1 and J is TRBJ1-5, with 8 positions matching TRBD1. CDR1 SQVTM and CDR2 ANQGSEA come from the germline V gene. This CDR3 contains 12 residues. V shed 4 bases, J shed 4 bases, and the junction held 0 bases outside the gene matches. This CDR3 is CSVGTGNQPQHF. In DNA, the CDR3 is TGCAGCGTTGGGACAGGGAATCAGCCCCAGCATTTT.

In its sample, this clone was seen once. The chain employs TRBV6-5 and TRBJ2-1; the match to TRBD2 covers 7 bases. Losses at the gene ends were 4 bases for V and 4 bases for J; bases not matched to a gene: 7. The germline CDR1 and CDR2 sequences are MNHEY and SVGAGI. CDR3 length equals 15 residues. CDR3 region: CASSSTSLRYNEQFF. CDR3 bases: TGTGCCAGCAGTTCGACTAGCCTCCGTTACAATGAGCAGTTCTTC.

The V call is TRBV30, the J call TRBJ2-3; perhaps TRBD2 as D (6 bases). The CDR3 sequence is 15 residues long. Trimming stripped 2 bases from V and 0 bases from J, with 12 bases between. Germline assignment: CDR1 GTSNPN and CDR2 SVGIG (reference sequence). The CDR3 DNA reads TGTGCCTGGAGTTTGGCGGGAACTAGCACAGATACGCAGTATTTT. Its protein product is CAWSLAGTSTDTQYF.

This rearrangement joins TRBV19 to TRBJ1-3, with TRBD1 matching 7 bases. The CDR3 loop spans 14 amino acids. The ends lost 8 bases at V and 0 bases at J; junction bases unmatched: 4. The V gene's germline CDR1 is LNHDA and CDR2 SQIVND (reference sequence). This chain's CDR3 is CASYGQASGNTIYF. The CDR3 coding sequence is TGTGCCAGTTACGGACAGGCCTCTGGAAACACCATATATTTT.

The chain employs TRBV18 and TRBJ1-4; weak D call: TRBD1 (6 bases). This CDR3 region has 14 residues. CDR1 is KGHSH and CDR2 is LQKENI in the germline V gene. The V end lost 4 bases, the J end lost 3 bases, and 9 bases lay between the germline ends. CDR3 coding DNA: TGTGCCAGCTCACGGACAGCTCCTAATGAAAAACTGTTTTTT. It translates to CASSRTAPNEKLFF. The entire variable domain, with the rest obtained from reference TRBV18 and TRBJ1-4, is as follows: NAGVMQNPRHLVRRRGQEARLRCSPMKGHSHVYWYRQLPEEGLKFMVYLQKENIIDESGMPKERFSAEFPKEGPSILRIQQVVRGDSAAYFCASSRTAPNEKLFFGSGTQLSVL.

The V gene is TRBV6-5, the J gene TRBJ2-1, with TRBD2 as a possible D gene (6 bases). V lost 7 bases, J lost 5 bases, and 18 bases lay in between. The CDR3 spans 15 residues. Germline-derived CDR1 and CDR2 are MNHEY and SVGAGI. CDR3 in amino acids: CASTSSVRFHNEQFF. The DNA of the CDR3 is TGTGCCAGCACCTCTAGCGTCCGCTTTCACAATGAGCAGTTCTTC.

This chain joins TRBV5-1 and TRBJ1-1, with TRBD1 matching over 8 bases. Germline V lookup: CDR1 SGHRS, CDR2 YFSETQ. The J segment lost 5 bases and the V segment lost 6 bases, leaving 12 bases of the junction unmatched. The CDR3 sequence is 15 residues long. CDR3 region: CASIRLTGATTEAFF. The CDR3 DNA sequence: TGCGCCAGCATCAGATTGACAGGGGCTACGACTGAAGCTTTCTTT.

The gene calls are TRBV25-1 and TRBJ2-1, with 11 bases fitting TRBD2. The CDR3 sequence is 15 residues long. Germline V gene data show CDR1 as MGHDK and CDR2 as SYGVNS. After removal of 7 bases from V and 3 bases from J, the junction contained 5 bases not matched to a gene. CDR3: CASTTGTSGYNEQFF. CDR3 DNA: TGTGCCAGCACTACCGGGACTAGCGGCTACAATGAGCAGTTCTTC.